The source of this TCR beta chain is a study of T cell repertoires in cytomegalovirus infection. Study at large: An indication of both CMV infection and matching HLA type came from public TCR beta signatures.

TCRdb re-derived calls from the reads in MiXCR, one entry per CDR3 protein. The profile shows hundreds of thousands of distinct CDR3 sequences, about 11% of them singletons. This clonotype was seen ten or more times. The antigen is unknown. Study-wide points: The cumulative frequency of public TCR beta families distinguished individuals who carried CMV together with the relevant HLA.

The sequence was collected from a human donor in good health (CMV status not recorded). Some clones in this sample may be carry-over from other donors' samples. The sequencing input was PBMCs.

In DNA, the CDR3 is TGTGCCAGCAGTTTACTAACTAGCGGAAATGAGCAGTTCTTC. This sequence encodes CASSLLTSGNEQFF. This chain joins TRBV28 and TRBJ2-1; 8 bases are a match to TRBD2. Germline V CDR1 and CDR2: MDHEN, SYDVKM. The junction had 4 bases not matched to a gene; V was cut back by 2 bases and J by 7 bases. There are 14 residues in the CDR3.